This T cell receptor (beta chain) derives from a study of cytomegalovirus exposure and HLA in healthy donors. Findings of the study overall: Among the most significant clusters, several appeared linked to common viral pathogens in a later analysis.

PCR amplification relied on 60 Vbeta primers (plus 13 Jbeta primers). TCRdb's copy holds only in-frame clones and misses some; the assay was immunoSEQ multiplex PCR. The repertoire consists of some 130,000 clones, with approximately 72% occurring once and the leading ten covering approximately 2.9%. The table lists this clone with a few counts. The antigen is unknown. The ends were cut back, 1 base at V and 6 bases at J, with 6 bases in the middle. There are 13 residues in the CDR3. Germline values: CDR1 SEHNR, CDR2 FQNEAQ (reference sequence). The chain employs TRBV7-9 and TRBJ2-2; D unclear. The sequence was obtained from a human donor in good health. Sequencing was performed on PBMCs. The CDR3 here is CASSLGGSGELFF. The CDR3 nucleotides are TGTGCCAGCAGCTTAGGCGGCTCCGGGGAGCTGTTTTTT.